This TCR beta chain was recorded in a study of blood T cell repertoires in COVID-19. Trimming cost V 2 bases and J 8 bases, with 13 bases left between them. The CDR3 length is 14 residues. The germline CDR1 and CDR2 sequences are SGHVS and FQNEAQ. Assay: immunoSEQ multiplex PCR; the TCRdb copy retains only in-frame clones and omits some. The data show 250,000 to 400,000 clones, with roughly 90% seen just once and under 3.5% held by the top ten. The sequencing sample was made of peripheral blood. The TCR comes from a woman under 40 with COVID-19, enrolled during active disease. The chain uses TRBV7-8 and TRBJ1-3; D unresolved. DNA for the CDR3: TGTGCCAGCAGCTTACTAGTCGGTCTGGACACCATATATTTT. Its protein is CASSLLVGLDTIYF.